Described below is a single TCR beta chain sequence and its context. V lost 2 bases, J lost 7 bases, and 12 bases lay in between. Germline V gene lookup returns CDR1 MNHNS and CDR2 SASEGT. The CDR3 runs to 15 residues. The sample originates from a study of blood T cells in healthy people across ages. For the second PCR, which ran for about 6 to 11 cycles, a sample-barcoded 5' primer and a J-beta primer mix were used. Every sample gave at least 2.5 million paired-end reads containing CDR3. MiXCR, run by TCRdb on the 5' RACE reads, gives a single entry per CDR3 protein. The sample holds 1,500,000 or so distinct CDR3 sequences, around 59% seen once.

Sequences were obtained from blood. This receptor was obtained from a man aged 18 to 30 in good health. The chain has TRBV6-1 and TRBJ1-6, with D unresolved. This CDR3 is CASSETLGLNSPLHF. The CDR3 DNA is TGTGCCAGCAGTGAAACCCTAGGACTGAATTCACCCCTCCACTTT.